This T cell receptor beta chain is drawn from a study of cytomegalovirus exposure and HLA in healthy donors. This clone showed up just a few times. The antigen remains unidentified. The CDR3 is 14 residues long. V trimming: 6 bases; J trimming: 4 bases; junction bases outside the gene matches: 5. The germline V gene has CDR1 MNHNS and CDR2 SASEGT. Study findings and constraints: Available immune exposure information covered CMV serostatus only. Using a false discovery rate of 0.05, a later analysis showed that approximately 18,000 TCR beta sequences were associated with HLA alleles. A later analysis linked a missense DCLRE1C variant to TCR beta V- and J-gene trimming.

PCR primers comprised 60 Vbeta and 13 Jbeta primers. The protocol was immunoSEQ multiplex PCR, while the TCRdb copy is restricted to in-frame clones and leaves out a portion. Of tens of thousands of clones listed, approximately 7.7% are singletons. This TCR came from a man aged 45-60 years in good health and CMV-seronegative. Input material: PBMCs. V and J are TRBV6-1 and TRBJ1-1, with 10 bases that match TRBD1. The CDR3 nucleotides read TGTGCCAGCAGGGGCCGGGACAGGGGCACTGAAGCTTTCTTT. This gives the protein CASRGRDRGTEAFF.